The T cell receptor (beta chain) described here comes from a study of T cells in Graves' hyperthyroidism and ophthalmopathy. Whole-study findings and limits: Blood held most thyroid clonotypes expanded above 0.001 frequency.

On this clonotype itself: The target antigen is unknown.

Germline V CDR1 and CDR2: SGHTA, FQGNSA. V gave up 2 bases and J gave up 7 bases, with 12 bases separating them. The CDR3 is made up of 14 amino acids. Amplification of TCR beta CDR3 regions used RNA as the template. An initial round of RT-PCR targeting the TCR CDR3 relied on the HTBI primer set. TCRdb used MiXCR to reprocess the multiplex PCR reads, holding one entry per CDR3 protein. The table records fewer than 900,000 distinct CDR3 sequences, 18% of them present only once. J is TRBJ1-3 and V is TRBV7-2; D gene unclear. This clonotype was obtained from a woman in her forties or fifties with Graves' hyperthyroidism that later progressed to Graves' ophthalmopathy. The material sequenced was blood. In DNA, the CDR3 is TGTGCCAGCAGCTTACTCGGCGCCCGGAACACCATATATTTT. This codes for CASSLLGARNTIYF. The full variable domain, completed using reference TRBV7-2 and TRBJ1-3, is GAGVSQSPSNKVTEKGKDVELRCDPISGHTALYWYRQSLGQGLEFLIYFQGNSAPDKSGLPSDRFSAERTGGSVSTLTIQRTQQEDSAVYLCASSLLGARNTIYFGEGSWLTVV.